This T cell receptor (beta chain) was retrieved from a study of T-cell reconstitution after alpha-beta-depleted transplantation in children. It was with unique molecular identifiers that the TCRbeta library was prepared. Using its own MiXCR run on the PCR reads, TCRdb lists one record per CDR3 protein. Here the sample spans hundreds of thousands of distinct CDR3 sequences, around 16% being singletons. This clonotype appeared a few times. V shed 2 bases and J shed 0 bases, with 7 bases lying between them. CDR1 and CDR2 (germline): SGHTA, FQGNSA. CDR3 length: 15 amino acids. This clonotype was sampled from a male patient between 2 and 10 years old who had a stem cell transplant for acute lymphoblastic leukemia, so the T cells may come from the graft donor. The chain combines TRBV7-2 with TRBJ2-2; D is perhaps TRBD2 (5 bases). This material consisted of PBMCs, mostly from graft donor cells, taken 360 days after TCRalphabeta/CD19-depleted stem cell transplant. The CDR3 here is CASSLLATNTGELFF. CDR3 DNA sequence: TGTGCCAGCAGCTTACTAGCCACGAACACCGGGGAGCTGTTTTTT.